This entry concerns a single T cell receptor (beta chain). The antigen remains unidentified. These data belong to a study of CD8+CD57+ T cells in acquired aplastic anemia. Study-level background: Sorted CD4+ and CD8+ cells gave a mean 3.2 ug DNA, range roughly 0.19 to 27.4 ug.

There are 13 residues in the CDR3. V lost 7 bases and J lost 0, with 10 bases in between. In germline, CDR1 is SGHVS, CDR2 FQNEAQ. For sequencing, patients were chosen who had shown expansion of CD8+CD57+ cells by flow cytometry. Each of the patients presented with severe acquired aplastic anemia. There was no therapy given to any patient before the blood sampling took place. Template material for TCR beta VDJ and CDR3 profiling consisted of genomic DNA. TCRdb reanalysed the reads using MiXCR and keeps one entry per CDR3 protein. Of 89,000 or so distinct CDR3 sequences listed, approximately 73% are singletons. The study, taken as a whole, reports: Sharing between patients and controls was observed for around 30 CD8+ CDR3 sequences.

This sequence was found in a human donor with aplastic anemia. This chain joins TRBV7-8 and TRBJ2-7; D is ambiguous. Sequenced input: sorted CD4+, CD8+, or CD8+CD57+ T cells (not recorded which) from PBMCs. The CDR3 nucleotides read TGTGCCAGCACTGAGACCCCCTCCTACGAGCAGTACTTC. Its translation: CASTETPSYEQYF.